Listed below are T cell receptor beta chains from one sample, sequenced in a study of T cell repertoires in cytomegalovirus infection. Each CDR3 protein gets one entry after TCRdb re-called the reads with MiXCR. This sample has fewer than 350,000 distinct CDR3 sequences, with about 27% found just once. For these receptors, no antigen is known. The sample consisted of cultured PBMCs, taken from culture after CMV antigen stimulation. These receptors were collected from a human donor in good health (CMV status not recorded). Some clones in this sample may be carry-over from other donors' samples. Both conserved end residues are part of each CDR3. Each record gives: J gene, clone size, V gene, D gene, CDR3 protein, CDR3 DNA. The D gene is left open where the match is weak. Size is stated for part of the rows, as once, few or many counts, or as a class when the clone is expanded.

>TRBJ2-1|NA|TRBV10-3|NA
CAISEALNEQFF
TGTGCCATCAGTGAGGCCTTAAATGAGCAGTTCTTC
>TRBJ1-1|many|TRBV27|TRBD1
CASSGNRGRGGTEAFF
TGTGCCAGCAGTGGTAACAGGGGAAGGGGTGGCACTGAAGCTTTCTTT
>TRBJ1-3|many|TRBV7-8|NA
CASSLVEGSGNTIYF
TGTGCCAGCAGCTTAGTAGAGGGATCTGGAAACACCATATATTTT
>TRBJ2-5|NA|TRBV4-2|NA
CASSQSSSGTGTAQYF
TGTGCCAGCAGCCAAAGCTCTTCCGGGACCGGGACGGCCCAGTACTTC
>TRBJ2-6|NA|TRBV27|NA
CASSLLWVSGANVLTF
TGTGCCAGCAGTTTATTATGGGTCTCTGGGGCCAACGTCCTGACTTTC
>TRBJ1-6|NA|TRBV6-2/TRBV6-3|TRBD1
CASRLDRDSPLHF
TGTGCCAGCAGACTGGACAGGGATTCACCCCTCCACTTT
>TRBJ1-1|many|TRBV10-2|NA
CASSPHGAGNTEAFF
TGCGCCAGCAGTCCTCACGGGGCCGGGAACACTGAAGCTTTCTTT
>TRBJ1-2|NA|TRBV11-2|NA
CASSFGQGYGYTF
TGTGCCAGCAGCTTCGGCCAGGGCTATGGCTACACCTTC
>TRBJ2-7|NA|TRBV7-9|NA
CASSHGTAPYEQYF
TGTGCCAGCAGCCACGGGACCGCTCCCTACGAGCAGTACTTC
>TRBJ2-3|few|TRBV29-1|NA
CSAQRPNSDTQYF
TGCAGCGCCCAGAGACCTAATTCGGATACGCAGTATTTT
>TRBJ2-7|NA|TRBV20-1|NA
CSASPRRSYEQYF
TGCAGTGCTAGCCCAAGAAGAAGTTACGAGCAGTACTTC
>TRBJ1-2|few|TRBV6-1|TRBD1
CASSNGQGDNYGYTF
TGTGCCAGCAGTAACGGACAGGGCGATAACTATGGCTACACCTTC
>TRBJ2-1|NA|TRBV7-9|NA
CASAGLDDNEQFF
TGTGCCAGCGCAGGGCTAGACGACAATGAGCAGTTCTTC
>TRBJ2-5|NA|TRBV5-1|TRBD1
CASSSGQDPRTQYF
TGCGCCAGCAGCTCGGGACAGGACCCCAGGACCCAGTACTTC
>TRBJ1-6|few|TRBV7-2|NA
CASSQDSAISPLHF
TGTGCCAGCAGCCAGGACAGCGCAATTTCTCCCCTCCACTTT
>TRBJ2-3|NA|TRBV29-1|NA
CSVVGQLTDTQYF
TGCAGCGTTGTCGGGCAGCTCACAGATACGCAGTATTTT
>TRBJ2-7|few|TRBV5-6|TRBD2
CASSYGLAGKSSYEQYF
TGTGCCAGCAGCTACGGACTAGCGGGGAAGAGCTCCTACGAGCAGTACTTC
>TRBJ1-1|many|TRBV7-3|NA
CASSRGRSNTEAFF
TGTGCCAGCAGCCGCGGACGTTCGAACACTGAAGCTTTCTTT